This TCR beta chain was documented in a study of blood T cell repertoires in COVID-19. The CDR3 spans 15 residues. V was clipped by 3 bases and J by 1 base; unmatched bases: 5. The germline V gene encodes CDR1 SGHRS and CDR2 YFSETQ. The protocol was immunoSEQ multiplex PCR, while the TCRdb copy is restricted to in-frame clones and leaves out a portion. The sample lists 300,000 to 400,000 clones, roughly nine tenths occurring once. Living in about 25 US areas, the participants were between 18 and 89 years of age. Participants had their cohort set by participant-reported clinical history. Sequencing was performed on PBMCs or T cells enriched from blood (not recorded which). This TCR was sampled from a young woman who had recovered from COVID-19. V is TRBV5-1 and J is TRBJ2-3; 7 bases line up with TRBD1. The CDR3 loop is CASSWQGQGTDTQYF. CDR3 nucleotides: TGCGCCAGCAGCTGGCAAGGACAGGGCACAGATACGCAGTATTTT. Supplemented by reference TRBV5-1 and TRBJ2-3, the full variable domain reads KAGVTQTPRYLIKTRGQQVTLSCSPISGHRSVSWYQQTPGQGLQFLFEYFSETQRNKGNFPGRFSGRQFSNSRSEMNVSTLELGDSALYLCASSWQGQGTDTQYFGPGTRLTVL.